The next 13 T cell receptor beta chains were all read from a single sample in a study of blood T cell repertoires in COVID-19 (dated by TCRdb to 2019 to 2021). Library preparation was by the immunoSEQ multiplex PCR assay. In TCRdb, the immuneACCESS table is reduced to in-frame sequences with V and J assigned. These tables do not hold every clone; where another copy was compared, an unresolved V gene accounts for under half, and the others remain unexplained. The sample records some 210,000 clones, about 88% of which are singletons. The biggest ten clones account for 6.2% of the sample. The sequencing sample was made of peripheral blood. The receptors originated from a woman aged 40 to 55 who had recovered from COVID-19.

To note about this clone: Within the sample, other DNA sequences also encode this same CDR3. The chain links TRBV5-1 to TRBJ1-2; tentatively, D is TRBD1 (5 bases). Trimming stripped 0 bases from V and 0 bases from J, with 9 bases between. Germline V gene sequence: CDR1 SGHRS, CDR2 YFSETQ. CDR3 size: 15 residues. The DNA of the CDR3 is TGCGCCAGCAGCTTGGGGGGGGTAGCTAACTATGGCTACACCTTC. Its protein product is CASSLGGVANYGYTF.

This chain uses TRBV28 with TRBJ1-4; no firm D call. Germline V lookup: CDR1 MDHEN, CDR2 SYDVKM. There are 14 residues in the CDR3. V shed 3 bases and J shed 4 bases, with 9 bases lying between them. CDR3: CASSFPQINEKLFF. CDR3 sequence (DNA): TGTGCCAGCAGTTTTCCCCAGATTAATGAAAAACTGTTTTTT. Full variable domain (rest looked up from reference TRBV28 and TRBJ1-4): DVKVTQSSRYLVKRTGEKVFLECVQDMDHENMFWYRQDPGLGLRLIYFSYDVKMKEKGDIPEGYSVSREKKERFSLILESASTNQTSMYLCASSFPQINEKLFFGSGTQLSVL.

The chain recombines TRBV9 with TRBJ2-1; 12 bases are shared with TRBD2. There are 14 residues in the CDR3. J gave up 10 bases and V 4 bases, and 6 bases lay outside the gene matches. The germline CDR1 and CDR2 sequences are SGDLS and YYNGEE. The CDR3 DNA follows: TGTGCCAGCAGCCCTAGCGGGAGGGCGCAAGAGCAGTTCTTC. This codes for CASSPSGRAQEQFF.

The chain has TRBV5-4 and TRBJ2-5, with 8 bases identical to TRBD2. The CDR3 length is 14 residues. The V gene end was trimmed by 4 bases and the J gene end by 5 bases; junction bases not matched to a gene: 7. The germline CDR1 and CDR2 sequences are SGHNT and YYREEE (reference sequence). The CDR3 nucleotides read TGTGCCAGCAGCCTCGGCGGGGGGCCTGAGACCCAGTACTTC. Protein product: CASSLGGGPETQYF.

V usage is TRBV15 and J usage is TRBJ2-1; D possibly corresponds to TRBD1 (7 bases). The CDR3 covers 20 residues. Per the germline V gene, CDR1 is LNHNV and CDR2 is YYDKDF (reference sequence). Trimming stripped 0 bases from V and 6 bases from J, with 27 bases between. This CDR3 reads CATSRDYQGGSGSYTNEQFF. CDR3 DNA: TGTGCCACCAGCAGAGATTATCAGGGGGGTAGCGGCTCCTACACCAATGAGCAGTTCTTC.

The chain joins TRBV6-1 to TRBJ2-7, with 7 positions matching TRBD2. Trimming cost V 2 bases and J 2 bases; bases outside gene matches: 9. Germline assignment: CDR1 MNHNS and CDR2 SASEGT. The CDR3 is 16 amino acids. The CDR3: CASSEPGEGFTYEQYF. The CDR3 coding sequence is TGTGCCAGCAGTGAACCCGGGGAGGGATTCACCTACGAGCAGTACTTC.

The chain has TRBV27 and TRBJ2-1, with TRBD2 matching over 13 bases. The J segment lost 6 bases and the V segment lost 8 bases, leaving 4 bases of the junction unmatched. CDR1 is MNHEY and CDR2 is SMNVEV in the germline V gene (reference sequence). This CDR3 comprises 14 residues. The CDR3 DNA sequence: TGTGCCAGCGGACTAGCGGGAGAGTTCAATGAGCAGTTCTTC. Its translation: CASGLAGEFNEQFF.

The genes are TRBV29-1 and TRBJ2-5; 8 bases match TRBD2. The germline V gene has CDR1 SQVTM and CDR2 ANQGSEA. J gave up 4 bases and V 6 bases, and 10 bases lay outside the gene matches. This CDR3 is 14 amino acids long. Here the CDR3 DNA reads TGCAGCGTACAGAGCGGGAGCGGAGCAGAGACCCAGTACTTC. This codes for CSVQSGSGAETQYF.

The V call is TRBV27, the J call TRBJ2-2, with 7 bases fitting TRBD2. Germline assignment: CDR1 MNHEY and CDR2 SMNVEV (reference sequence). Trimming took 2 bases from V and 5 from J; bases not matched to a gene: 8. CDR3 length: 16 residues. This CDR3 is CASSLGAGALTGELFF. CDR3 nucleotide sequence: TGTGCCAGCAGTTTAGGGGCGGGAGCTCTTACCGGGGAGCTGTTTTTT.

The V gene is TRBV6-5, the J gene TRBJ2-7; possibly TRBD2 for D (6 bases). V gave up 7 bases and J gave up 7 bases, with 17 bases separating them. The CDR3 is made up of 13 amino acids. CDR1 and CDR2 from the germline V gene are MNHEY and SVGAGI. The CDR3 DNA reads TGTGCCAGCAAAATTACGGGGGAGAGGGAGCAGTACTTC. Translating it yields CASKITGEREQYF.

The chain has TRBV3-1 (or the pseudogene TRBV3-2) and TRBJ2-3; 9 bases align to TRBD2. The germline CDR1 and CDR2 sequences are LGHDT and YNNKEL (reference sequence). This CDR3 is 17 amino acids long. V was clipped by 0 bases and J by 2 bases; unmatched bases: 6. The CDR3 reads CASSQDGPSGITDTQYF. The CDR3 DNA reads TGTGCCAGCAGCCAAGACGGGCCTAGCGGGATCACAGATACGCAGTATTTT.

This clone was observed a single time. V is TRBV4-3 and J is TRBJ2-2; 7 bases are shared with TRBD2. Germline V gene data show CDR1 as LGHNA and CDR2 as YSLEER. CDR3 length equals 17 residues. The trim removed 0 bases at V and 0 bases at J, leaving 4 bases unmatched. CDR3 DNA sequence: TGCGCCAGCAGCCAAGACGGGGGGTGGACGAACACCGGGGAGCTGTTTTTT. Translation gives CASSQDGGWTNTGELFF.

V gene TRBV5-8 combines with J gene TRBJ2-5; 10 positions match TRBD1. With 5 bases clipped from V and 5 bases from J, the junction kept 9 bases outside the gene matches. The CDR3 totals 15 residues. Germline V gives CDR1 SGHTS, CDR2 YDEGEE. The CDR3 nucleotides are TGTGCCAGCAGTACCCGACAGGGGGCTATGGAGACCCAGTACTTC. This codes for CASSTRQGAMETQYF.